This TCR beta chain originates from a study of tumor-infiltrating lymphocytes in localized non-small cell lung cancer. Study in general: The cohort mixed smokers and never-smokers, several histologies, and some post-neoadjuvant-chemotherapy samples.

Sequencing was performed with immunoSEQ multiplex PCR; in TCRdb, only in-frame clones are kept and a portion is missing. The sample has around 9,200 clones; about four fifths are singletons. The germline V gene encodes CDR1 MNHEY and CDR2 SMNVEV (reference sequence). V lost 2 bases, J lost 2 bases, and 4 bases stayed unmatched. This CDR3 comprises 15 residues. The clonotype was recovered from a human donor with non-small cell lung cancer. The chain has TRBV27 and TRBJ2-3, with 7 positions matching TRBD1. Material: uninvolved lung tissue not adjacent to the tumor. CDR3 sequence: CASSLQGVITDTQYF. The CDR3 DNA sequence: TGTGCCAGCAGTTTACAGGGGGTTATCACAGATACGCAGTATTTT.